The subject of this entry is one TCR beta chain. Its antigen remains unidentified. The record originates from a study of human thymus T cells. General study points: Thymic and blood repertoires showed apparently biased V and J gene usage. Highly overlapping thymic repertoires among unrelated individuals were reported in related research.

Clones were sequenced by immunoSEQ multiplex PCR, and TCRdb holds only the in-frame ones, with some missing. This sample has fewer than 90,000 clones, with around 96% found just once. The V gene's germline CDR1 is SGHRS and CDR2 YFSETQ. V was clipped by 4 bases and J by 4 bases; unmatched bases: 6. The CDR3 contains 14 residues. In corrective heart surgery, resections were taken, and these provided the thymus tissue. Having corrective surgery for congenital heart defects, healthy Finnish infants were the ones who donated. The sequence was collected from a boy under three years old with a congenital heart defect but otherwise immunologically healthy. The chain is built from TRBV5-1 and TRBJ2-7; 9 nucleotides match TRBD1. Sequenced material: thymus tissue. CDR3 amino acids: CASSPGQGWYEQYF. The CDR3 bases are TGCGCCAGCAGCCCCGGACAGGGGTGGTACGAGCAGTACTTC. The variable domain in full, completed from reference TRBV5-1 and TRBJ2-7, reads KAGVTQTPRYLIKTRGQQVTLSCSPISGHRSVSWYQQTPGQGLQFLFEYFSETQRNKGNFPGRFSGRQFSNSRSEMNVSTLELGDSALYLCASSPGQGWYEQYFGPGTRLTVT.